The rows below give T cell receptor beta chains drawn from one sample of a study of blood T cell repertoires in COVID-19. The data were produced by immunoSEQ multiplex PCR, yet TCRdb's version contains in-frame clones alone and is incomplete. The data hold under 60,000 clones, with approximately 87% observed a single time. The sample comprised peripheral blood. Every receptor here comes from a human donor in a cohort sampled during active COVID-19. CDR3s leave out the opening cysteine and the closing phenylalanine or tryptophan. Each record gives: J gene, D gene, V gene, CDR3 protein. D genes are given only for firm matches.

>TRBJ1-2|NA|TRBV3-1/TRBV3-2
ASNRADGYPYGYT
>TRBJ1-2|TRBD1|TRBV7-2
ASSLNRGFYGYT
>TRBJ2-1|TRBD1|TRBV11-2
ASSPRQGYNEQF
>TRBJ2-1|NA|TRBV20-1
SASPSMREQF
>TRBJ1-2|NA|TRBV28
ASSLRLSSYT
>TRBJ1-1|NA|TRBV7-2
ASSLAAGSAF
>TRBJ2-7|NA|TRBV11-2
ASSLDRRVYEQY
>TRBJ2-7|TRBD1|TRBV7-2
ASSFRDRGPYEQY
>TRBJ2-1|NA|TRBV7-6
ASSLVGEGNEQF
>TRBJ2-7|NA|TRBV15
ATSNRLEAAYEQY
>TRBJ2-7|NA|TRBV12-3/TRBV12-4
ASSPDSYEQY
>TRBJ1-2|NA|TRBV6-5
ASSPYYGYT
>TRBJ2-1|NA|TRBV6-2/TRBV6-3
ASSYHPQRGPTGDEQF
>TRBJ1-6|NA|TRBV3-1/TRBV3-2
ASSQEFRAVNSPLH
>TRBJ1-2|NA|TRBV6-5
ASSYSQGRGYGYT